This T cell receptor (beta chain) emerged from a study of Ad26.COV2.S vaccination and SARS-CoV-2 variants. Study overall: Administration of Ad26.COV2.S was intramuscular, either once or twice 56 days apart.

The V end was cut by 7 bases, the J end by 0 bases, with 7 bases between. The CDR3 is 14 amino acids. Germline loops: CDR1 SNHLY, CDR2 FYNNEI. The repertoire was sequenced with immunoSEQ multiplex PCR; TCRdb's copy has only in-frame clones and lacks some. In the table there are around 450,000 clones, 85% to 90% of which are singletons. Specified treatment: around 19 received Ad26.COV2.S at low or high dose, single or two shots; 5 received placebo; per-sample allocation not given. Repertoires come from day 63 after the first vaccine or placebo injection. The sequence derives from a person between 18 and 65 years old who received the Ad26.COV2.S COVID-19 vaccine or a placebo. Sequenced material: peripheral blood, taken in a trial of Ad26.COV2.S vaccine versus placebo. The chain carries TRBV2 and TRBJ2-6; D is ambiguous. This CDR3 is CASKQASGANVLTF. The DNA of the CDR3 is TGTGCCAGCAAACAAGCCTCTGGGGCCAACGTCCTGACTTTC.